The 3 T cell receptor beta chains presented below share a single source sample, sequenced in a study of beta chain features in type 1 diabetes. cDNA synthesis used the whole RNA isolate, giving expressed TCRB sequences. The data were produced by immunoSEQ multiplex PCR, yet TCRdb's version contains in-frame clones alone and is incomplete. The sample shows about 260,000 clones, 68% of them seen only once. The sequenced sample consisted of naive CD4+ T cells from blood. Source of these receptors: a man in his thirties or forties in good health.

This clone was seen only a few times. V is TRBV25-1 and J is TRBJ2-1; D possibly corresponds to TRBD2 (6 bases). CDR3 size: 15 residues. V was pared by 3 bases and J by 2 bases, with 11 bases between. CDR1 and CDR2 from the germline V gene are MGHDK and SYGVNS. The CDR3 loop reads CASSDSQRAYNEQFF. The CDR3 nucleotides read TGTGCCAGCAGTGATTCTCAGCGGGCCTACAATGAGCAGTTCTTC.

This clone appeared once. The V gene is TRBV9, the J gene TRBJ2-3, with D hard to call. The CDR3 is made up of 14 amino acids. Germline CDR1 SGDLS, CDR2 YYNGEE. The germline V and J ends were trimmed by 2 bases and 2 bases, with 9 bases remaining between them. The CDR3, as DNA: TGTGCCAGCAGCGTGGGGAAATCCACAGATACGCAGTATTTT. It specifies CASSVGKSTDTQYF.

The chain is built from TRBV30 and TRBJ1-5; no reliable D call. The CDR3 sequence is 14 residues long. Trimming shortened V by 3 bases and J by 2 bases, and 11 bases separated the two germline ends. The germline CDR1 and CDR2 sequences are GTSNPN and SVGIG (reference sequence). In nucleotides, the CDR3 is TGTGCCTGGAGCGCAGAGCGGGGCAATCAGCCCCAGCATTTT. Its protein product is CAWSAERGNQPQHF.